This T cell receptor beta chain was sequenced in a study of T-cell reconstitution after alpha-beta-depleted transplantation in children. The authors prepared the TCRbeta library with unique molecular identifiers. MiXCR, applied by TCRdb to the PCR reads, yields one record per CDR3 protein. In the table there are fewer than 400,000 distinct CDR3 sequences, over 20% of which are singletons. Details on this clonotype: Its antigen is currently unknown. At one boundary the junction diverges from the germline segment, which might be a read error.

Study results and limitations: When one year had passed after transplant, most T-cell counts and diversity came from newly produced T cells. Reported findings indicate that, about two months after transplant, alpha-beta T cells came from several hundred expanded clones, which were derived from non-depleted graft cells.

Germline-derived CDR1 and CDR2 are MGHRA and YSYEKL. The CDR3 loop spans 13 amino acids. This chain uses TRBV4-1 with TRBJ1-2; D is ambiguous. This clonotype was sampled from a male patient between 10 and 17 years old who had a stem cell transplant for acute lymphoblastic leukemia, so the T cells may come from the graft donor. Source: PBMCs, mostly from graft donor cells, taken 180 days after TCRalphabeta/CD19-depleted stem cell transplant. The CDR3 reads CASSQPGFGGDTF. In nucleotides, the CDR3 is TGCGCCAGCAGCCAACCGGGATTCGGTGGCGACACCTTC.